Included here is one T cell receptor (beta chain) sequence, with context. Its target is unknown. There are 17 residues in the CDR3. V was cut by 0 bases and J by 4 bases, with 18 bases left in between. The sample originates from a study of OX40 agonist ivuxolimab in advanced cancers. Findings and caveats of the study: It was not determined which antigens were specifically recognized by the peripheral T cells that had undergone clonal expansion. Also showing low normalized T-cell clonal expansion were some of the nonresponders.

Exclusion applied to patients with autoimmune disease history or systemic immunosuppression. Only in-frame clones appear in the TCRdb table, and some are missing; sequencing was by immunoSEQ multiplex PCR. Among around 18,000 clones listed, 80% to 90% were seen once. This TCR was recovered from an adult with an advanced solid tumor such as melanoma, head and neck, liver or kidney cancer. Sample: CD4+ or CD8+ T cells sorted from blood, taken in a trial of the OX40 agonist ivuxolimab. The chain combines TRBV23-1 with TRBJ1-2; D uncertain. TRBV23-1 counts as an open reading frame of uncertain function. The CDR3, as DNA: TGCGCCAGCAGTCAATCCCCCCGCAGGCGCTTCCTCTATGGCTACACCTTC. It encodes CASSQSPRRRFLYGYTF.